This T cell receptor beta chain was documented in a study of tumour-infiltrating T cells in Burkitt lymphoma (dated by TCRdb to 2018 to 2020). With regard to the full study: The Burkitt lymphoma cohort comprised some 82 patients and spanned all epidemiological subtypes of the disease. TCR repertoire data were correlated with clinical outcome; productive clonality predicted overall and progression-free survival, independent of established prognosticators including age at diagnosis.

CDR1 and CDR2 are drawn from the germline V gene: SGHRS, YFSETQ. V is pruned by 2 bases and J by 2 bases, leaving 10 bases of the junction without a gene match. From the cysteine through the phenylalanine, the CDR3 covers 19 amino acids. The sequence is cut down to CDR3 DNA, 57 bases in frame from base 1. The research as a whole found: Numerous Burkitt lymphoma patients were found to share several public clonotypes, a finding suggesting shared tumour neoantigen selection that is absent from diffuse large B-cell lymphoma.

On this clone: Its antigen is still unknown. No base-level quality is on record; no much larger clone is a single base apart.

Receptors were amplified or captured by the immunoSEQ multiplex PCR assay. In TCRdb, the immuneACCESS table is reduced to in-frame sequences with V and J assigned. These tables do not hold every clone; where another copy was compared, an unresolved V gene accounts for under half, and the others remain unexplained. The sample contains around 1,200 clones, 30% to 40% of them found a single time. Jointly, the top ten make up approximately 15% of the sample. The TCR was taken from a human donor with Burkitt lymphoma. Specimen: tumor tissue. This chain is built from TRBV5-1 and TRBJ2-1; 13 of the junction bases match TRBD2. CDR3 protein: CASSFWTSGSGRPYNEQFF. The DNA is as follows: TGCGCCAGCAGCTTCTGGACTAGCGGGAGTGGTAGACCCTACAATGAGCAGTTCTTC. With the rest looked up from the reference TRBV5-1 and TRBJ2-1 genes rather than sequenced, the full variable domain is KAGVTQTPRYLIKTRGQQVTLSCSPISGHRSVSWYQQTPGQGLQFLFEYFSETQRNKGNFPGRFSGRQFSNSRSEMNVSTLELGDSALYLCASSFWTSGSGRPYNEQFFGPGTRLTVL.